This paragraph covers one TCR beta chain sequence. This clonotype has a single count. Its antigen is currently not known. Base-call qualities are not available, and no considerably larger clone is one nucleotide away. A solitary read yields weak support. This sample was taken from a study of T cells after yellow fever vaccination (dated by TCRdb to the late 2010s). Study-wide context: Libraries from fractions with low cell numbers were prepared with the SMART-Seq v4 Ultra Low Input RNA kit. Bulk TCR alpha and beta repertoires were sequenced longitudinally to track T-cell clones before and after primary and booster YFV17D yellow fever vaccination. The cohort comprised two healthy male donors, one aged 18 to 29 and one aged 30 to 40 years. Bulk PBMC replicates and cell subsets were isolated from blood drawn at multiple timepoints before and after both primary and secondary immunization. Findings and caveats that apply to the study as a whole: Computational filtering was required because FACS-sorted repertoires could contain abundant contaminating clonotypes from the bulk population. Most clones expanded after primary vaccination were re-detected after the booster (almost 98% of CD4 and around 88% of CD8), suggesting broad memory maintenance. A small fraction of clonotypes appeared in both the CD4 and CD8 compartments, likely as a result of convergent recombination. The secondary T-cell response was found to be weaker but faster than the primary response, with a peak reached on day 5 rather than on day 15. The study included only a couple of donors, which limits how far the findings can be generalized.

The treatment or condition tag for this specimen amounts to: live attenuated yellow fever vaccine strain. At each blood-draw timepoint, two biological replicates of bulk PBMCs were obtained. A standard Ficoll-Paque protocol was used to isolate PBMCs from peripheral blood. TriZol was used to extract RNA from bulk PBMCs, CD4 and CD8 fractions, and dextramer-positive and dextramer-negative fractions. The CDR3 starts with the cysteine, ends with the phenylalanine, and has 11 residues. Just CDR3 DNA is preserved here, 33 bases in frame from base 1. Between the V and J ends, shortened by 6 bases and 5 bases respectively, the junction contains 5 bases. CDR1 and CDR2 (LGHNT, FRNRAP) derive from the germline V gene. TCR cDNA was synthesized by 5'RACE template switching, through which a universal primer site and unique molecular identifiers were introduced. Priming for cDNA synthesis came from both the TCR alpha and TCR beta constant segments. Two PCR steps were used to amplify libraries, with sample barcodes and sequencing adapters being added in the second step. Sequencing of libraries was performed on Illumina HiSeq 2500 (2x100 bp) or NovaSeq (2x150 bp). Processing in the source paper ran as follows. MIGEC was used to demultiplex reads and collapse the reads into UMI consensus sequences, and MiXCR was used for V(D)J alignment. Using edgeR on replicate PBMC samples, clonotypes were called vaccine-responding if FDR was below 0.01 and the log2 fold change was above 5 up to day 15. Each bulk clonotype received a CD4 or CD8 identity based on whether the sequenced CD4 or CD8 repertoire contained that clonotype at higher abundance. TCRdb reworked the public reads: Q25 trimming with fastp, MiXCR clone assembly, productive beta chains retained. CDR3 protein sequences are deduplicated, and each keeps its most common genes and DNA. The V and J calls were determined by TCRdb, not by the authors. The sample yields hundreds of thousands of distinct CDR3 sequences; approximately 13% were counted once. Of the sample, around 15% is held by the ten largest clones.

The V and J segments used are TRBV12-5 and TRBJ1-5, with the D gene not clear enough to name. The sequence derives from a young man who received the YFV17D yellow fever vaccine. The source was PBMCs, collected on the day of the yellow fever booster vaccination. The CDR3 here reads CASGPYQPQHF. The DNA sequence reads TGTGCTAGTGGCCCGTATCAGCCCCAGCATTTT.